A selection of T cell receptor beta chains follows, all from one sample in a study of cytotoxic CD8 clonotypes in ibrutinib-treated CLL. Only in-frame clones appear in the TCRdb table, and some are missing; sequencing was by immunoSEQ multiplex PCR. This sample has approximately 190,000 clones, with 70% found just once. The material was PBMCs, obtained after 12 months of ibrutinib treatment. These receptors came from a human donor with chronic lymphocytic leukemia. The conserved cysteine and the conserved F or W are not part of the CDR3 here.

cdr3_aa v_call
AGRGRVALNTEAF TRBV30
ASTQRVAGDEQF TRBV6-5
ASTLPGRGNQETQY TRBV10-2
ASSKGTSGGAWDTQY TRBV5-4
ASSSGTDVYGYT TRBV6-5
ASSPRSHGNTEAF TRBV6-5
ASSQDRVNYGYT TRBV4-3
ASSLTPRGTEAF TRBV9
ASNDWGVPSYEQY TRBV23-1
ASSFSRVAQY TRBV25-1
ASSNQYGRSNYGYT TRBV19
ASTSVAGWEQF TRBV7-9
ASSLFGAELF TRBV5-4
ASSLPGSSYEQY TRBV5-6
ASSYQGNNSPLH TRBV27
ASSPGGNREKLF TRBV4-1
ASTPGVQPQH TRBV2
ASSLDFYGYT TRBV7-9
ASRPAPGVGNQPQH TRBV7-2
ASKSGSLNTEAF TRBV19
ASRGTGNEKLF TRBV6-5
ASSLGRYRRGYT TRBV7-8
ARQTSSGETQY TRBV2
ASSMLGVYPQSSYNSPLH TRBV19
ASSSQLSSYNEQF TRBV5-1
ASSTPTVMNTEAF TRBV19
ASSRGRVNEQY TRBV6-5
ASSIFVGGKSTDTQY TRBV19
ASSQGNGDGYT TRBV4-1
ASRPPSGRGQEQF TRBV11-1
SVRQPPVVDYGYT TRBV29-1
ASSLTGRTDTQY TRBV7-2
ASSWQVNEKLF TRBV6-5
ASSVGDRGRGLEANEKLF TRBV9
ASSLLGVPGASYEQY TRBV7-2
ASSYGGQGEAF TRBV11-3
ASSADGPNTEAF TRBV11-3
ASSGQGTLNVLT TRBV10-2
ASSLKFRVRYNEQF TRBV27
AWRPGGNQPQH TRBV30
SVVGSGTGELF TRBV29-1
ASSRGIDSSYEQY TRBV4-1
SVAGTQAEQY TRBV29-1
ASSPTLAGSPLH TRBV6-5
ASSVAPTNYGYT TRBV9
ASSPGRSTEAF TRBV9
ASSLQTVGSPLH TRBV5-8